Listed below are T cell receptor beta chains from one sample, sequenced in a study of OX40 agonist ivuxolimab in advanced cancers. The data were produced by immunoSEQ multiplex PCR, yet TCRdb's version contains in-frame clones alone and is incomplete. The data show approximately 65,000 clones, 80% to 95% seen once. Sequenced here: CD4+ or CD8+ T cells sorted from blood, sampled in a trial of the OX40 agonist ivuxolimab. All receptors derive from an adult with an advanced solid tumor such as melanoma, head and neck, liver or kidney cancer. The CDR3 runs from the conserved cysteine through the conserved F or W. A D gene is named only where the DNA matches it firmly. Only part of the rows carry a size: once, few, many, or a class if the clone is expanded.

j_call	clone_size	v_call	d_call	cdr3_nt	cdr3_aa
TRBJ2-1	NA	TRBV5-6	TRBD1	TGTGCCAGCGAGAACCCGACAGGGCTTGCTGAGCAGTTCTTC	CASENPTGLAEQFF
TRBJ2-1	NA	TRBV18	NA	TGTGCCAGCTCACCCTTACTTGAGGCTGAGCAGTTCTTC	CASSPLLEAEQFF
TRBJ2-5	NA	TRBV28	TRBD2	TGTGCCAGCAGGGGGGGTGCGGGAGGGCGCATGACCCAGTACTTC	CASRGGAGGRMTQYF
TRBJ2-3	NA	TRBV10-3	NA	TGTGCCATCAGTGGGGGGGGGCCTAGGGAATCCACAGATACGCAGTATTTT	CAISGGGPRESTDTQYF
TRBJ2-5	NA	TRBV2	NA	TGTGCCAGCAGGAAGGACCTAGCAAAGACCCAGTACTTC	CASRKDLAKTQYF
TRBJ2-1	once	TRBV7-2	NA	TGTGCCAGCAGCTTACCCACCTCGTACAATGAGCAGTTCTTC	CASSLPTSYNEQFF
TRBJ2-6	NA	TRBV7-8	NA	TGTGCCAGCAGCTTGGACACTGGGGCCAACGTCCTGACTTTC	CASSLDTGANVLTF
TRBJ1-4	NA	TRBV18	TRBD1	TGTGCCAGCTCACGGGGGACAGATGCAACTAATGAAAAACTGTTTTTT	CASSRGTDATNEKLFF
TRBJ2-5	NA	TRBV9	NA	TGTGCCAGCAGCCCCCGCGGGACGCCGGTTCAAGAGACCCAGTACTTC	CASSPRGTPVQETQYF
TRBJ1-3	NA	TRBV13	TRBD1	TGTGCCAGCAGCTTTGGCTTGACAGGGGCCAACTCTGGAAACACCATATATTTT	CASSFGLTGANSGNTIYF
TRBJ2-3	NA	TRBV5-4	TRBD2	TGTGCCAGCAGCCCAAGACTAGCGAGCACAGATACGCAGTATTTT	CASSPRLASTDTQYF
TRBJ1-2	NA	TRBV2	NA	TGTGCCAGCCCTAGGGAGGGAAAAGGTGGCTACACCTTC	CASPREGKGGYTF
TRBJ1-6	NA	TRBV5-4	NA	TGTGCCAGCAGCTTGAGCCCCAAGGATTCACCCCTCCACTTT	CASSLSPKDSPLHF
TRBJ2-7	NA	TRBV30	NA	TGTGCCTGGAGTGCACAAGGAGTTCTCTCCTACGAGCAGTACTTC	CAWSAQGVLSYEQYF
TRBJ2-1	NA	TRBV6-5	TRBD2	TGTGCCAGCAGGACCCTAGCGGGAGCAAACAATGAGCAGTTCTTC	CASRTLAGANNEQFF
TRBJ2-2	NA	TRBV15	TRBD1	TGTGCCACCAGCAGAGCCGGACAGGCCGCCGGGGAGCTGTTTTTT	CATSRAGQAAGELFF
TRBJ2-3	NA	TRBV7-2	TRBD2	TGTGCCAGCAGCTTCAGCCTAGCGGGGGGGACAGATACGCAGTATTTT	CASSFSLAGGTDTQYF
TRBJ2-1	NA	TRBV30	NA	TGTGCCTGGAGTGTGGGCAGATACAATGAGCAGTTCTTC	CAWSVGRYNEQFF
TRBJ1-4	NA	TRBV18	TRBD1	TGTGCCAGCTCACCCGGGACAGGGAGGGAAAAACTGTTTTTT	CASSPGTGREKLFF
TRBJ2-7	NA	TRBV5-1	TRBD2	TGCGCCAGCAGCTTTCGGACTAGCGGGACAACCTACGAGCAGTACTTC	CASSFRTSGTTYEQYF
TRBJ2-5	NA	TRBV7-9	NA	TGTGCCAGCAATGACCTACAACCGAGCAGGGAGACCCAGTACTTC	CASNDLQPSRETQYF
TRBJ2-5	NA	TRBV6-1	NA	TGTGCCAGCAGTGAACGGCGGCGAGAGACCCAGTACTTC	CASSERRRETQYF
TRBJ2-1	NA	TRBV7-7	NA	TGTGCTAGCAGGGGCAGCGGGGTCCAGTTCTTC	CASRGSGVQFF
TRBJ2-3	once	TRBV12-5	NA	TGTGCTAGTGGTTTGGCTGCAGGGCTGCACATAGATACGCAGTATTTT	CASGLAAGLHIDTQYF
TRBJ2-1	NA	TRBV18	TRBD1	TGTGCCAGCTCAGTCGGACAGGGCTCCCGGAGCTCCTACAATGAGCAGTTCTTC	CASSVGQGSRSSYNEQFF
TRBJ1-2	NA	TRBV9	NA	TGTGCCAGCAGCGTAGAGGGGTCCGGGGGCTACACCTTC	CASSVEGSGGYTF
TRBJ1-6	NA	TRBV7-2	TRBD1	TGTGCCAGCAGCCAGGACAGGGAATCACCCCTCCACTTT	CASSQDRESPLHF
TRBJ1-3	NA	TRBV5-1	TRBD1	TGCGCCAGCAGACGGACAGGGCTCTCTGGAAACACCATATATTTT	CASRRTGLSGNTIYF
TRBJ1-6	NA	TRBV30	TRBD1	TGTGCCTGGAGTGAGATACAGGGGATTCTATCCTCACCCCTCCACTTT	CAWSEIQGILSSPLHF